The source of this T cell receptor beta chain is a study of identical twins. At least ten counts were recorded for this clonotype. Its matching antigen is unknown. This CDR3 region has 13 residues. The V and J ends lost 4 bases and 1 base respectively, with 10 bases between them. In germline, CDR1 is SQVTM, CDR2 ANQGSEA. General study results and limits: Weaker excess twin sharing was observed in beta out-of-frame sequences.

TCRdb reanalysed the 5' RACE reads using MiXCR and keeps one entry per CDR3 protein. The table lists approximately 680,000 distinct CDR3 sequences, 7.1% of them singletons. Separately, the same data were catalogued under a study of yellow fever vaccine responses in identical twins.

Specimen: PBMCs. This chain uses TRBV29-1 with TRBJ1-1, with D unclear. This clonotype originated in a woman aged 18 to 35 in good health. The CDR3 region is CSVASDPNTEAFF. The CDR3 DNA is TGCAGCGTTGCTTCTGATCCGAACACTGAAGCTTTCTTT.